What follows is one T cell receptor (beta chain) and its context. This sample is part of a study of blood T cell repertoires in COVID-19. Study summary: Researchers got acute and convalescent COVID-19 samples from the United States, Italy and Spain. PBMCs, B-cell-depleted T cells, or T cells were the source of the cDNA or gDNA that made up the material.

This CDR3 is 13 amino acids long. V was pared by 5 bases and J by 2 bases, with 8 bases between. Germline CDR1 and CDR2: SGHTA and FQGNSA. Study processing details: Counts of nucleated cells, estimated from reference gene primer amplification, were obtained. Using immunoSEQ multiplex PCR, the repertoire was profiled, and TCRdb retains in-frame clones only, with some absent. The DNA was the basis for D and trimming; V, J and clone size are from that table. The table lists around 160,000 clones, more than 70% of them singletons, with roughly 13% in the top ten. The chain carries TRBV7-2 and TRBJ2-3, with unresolved D. The sequenced sample consisted of peripheral blood. The TCR comes from a man aged 60 to 69 with active or convalescent COVID-19. This chain's CDR3 is CASSPSITDTQYF. The CDR3 DNA reads as TGTGCCAGCAGCCCCTCTATCACAGATACGCAGTATTTT.